Listed here are 13 T cell receptor beta chains from one sample, sequenced in a study of T cells expressing NK-cell markers. TCRdb re-called the 5' RACE reads and shows each CDR3 protein once, DNA omitted. In all, the sample yields around 180,000 distinct CDR3 sequences. The specimen sequenced was blood T cells: a sorted CD56 or NKG2C T cell subset, CD4+ or CD8+ T cells, or bulk PBMC T cells (not recorded which). The receptors were sampled from a man aged 18 to 69 in good health.

The CDR3 loop reads CASHRSANTGELFF. V is TRBV5-1 and J is TRBJ2-2. The CDR3 runs 14 residues. The germline gives CDR1 SGHRS, CDR2 YFSETQ.

This chain links TRBV9 with TRBJ2-3. This CDR3 is built from 15 residues. The germline V gene encodes CDR1 SGDLS and CDR2 YYNGEE. CDR3 protein: CASSVAGRTADTQYF.

Here the CDR3 reads CASSQEDRTADTQYF. This chain links TRBV4-1 with TRBJ2-3; no DNA is available, so the TRBD1 call from TCRdb remains unchecked. The CDR3 runs 15 residues. Looked up from germline, CDR1 is MGHRA and CDR2 is YSYEKL.

The chain uses TRBV28 and TRBJ2-2; TCRdb lists TRBD1, though no DNA is available to test this call. Per the germline V gene, CDR1 is MDHEN and CDR2 is SYDVKM. CDR3 size: 14 residues. This chain's CDR3 is CASSNNRVPGELFF.

This chain uses TRBV2 with TRBJ2-5. The CDR3 sequence is 17 residues long. Germline loops: CDR1 SNHLY, CDR2 FYNNEI. The CDR3 is CASSSNIGSFFQETQYF.

The rearrangement uses TRBV6-2 or TRBV6-3 and TRBJ2-7; TCRdb returns TRBD1, unconfirmable since there is no DNA. This CDR3 contains 13 residues. CDR1 is MNHEY, CDR2 SVGEGT, per germline. The CDR3 spells CASRPGYGYEQYF.

V usage is TRBV2 and J usage is TRBJ2-6. The germline V gene encodes CDR1 SNHLY and CDR2 FYNNEI. The length of the CDR3 is 14 residues. The chain's CDR3 is CASKKRDGANVLTF.

The V and J genes are TRBV5-1 and TRBJ1-1. This CDR3 is built from 14 residues. Germline CDR1 and CDR2: SGHRS and YFSETQ. The CDR3 protein is CASSLDPRDTEAFF.

The chain joins TRBV11-2 to TRBJ2-7; TCRdb's assignment of TRBD2 cannot be checked, as there is no DNA. CDR1 SGHAT and CDR2 FQNNGV come from the germline V gene. The CDR3 covers 15 residues. The CDR3 sequence is CASSLDKRGTSEQYF.

The V call is TRBV6-1, the J call TRBJ2-7; with no DNA, the TCRdb D assignment of TRBD1 cannot be verified. From germline, CDR1 is MNHNS and CDR2 SASEGT. This CDR3 spans 16 amino acids. CDR3 sequence reads: CASSEIEGTSSYEQYF.

The chain joins TRBV5-1 to TRBJ2-7; TCRdb's D gene call, TRBD2, goes unchecked for lack of DNA. Germline V lookup: CDR1 SGHRS, CDR2 YFSETQ. This CDR3 is built from 18 residues. This chain's CDR3 is CASSLYLKRGDYRDEQYF.

V is TRBV28 and J is TRBJ2-2; checking the TCRdb D call of TRBD1 is not possible without DNA. CDR3 size: 15 residues. CDR1 and CDR2 from the germline V gene are MDHEN and SYDVKM. The CDR3 reads CASGTQGSDTGELFF. Supplemented by reference TRBV28 and TRBJ2-2, the full variable domain reads DVKVTQSSRYLVKRTGEKVFLECVQDMDHENMFWYRQDPGLGLRLIYFSYDVKMKEKGDIPEGYSVSREKKERFSLILESASTNQTSMYLCASGTQGSDTGELFFGEGSRLTVL.

CDR3 loop: CASSPGYEQYF. The V and J genes are TRBV7-9 and TRBJ2-7; the TRBD1 assignment by TCRdb is unverifiable without DNA. The CDR3 consists of 11 residues. Germline values: CDR1 SEHNR, CDR2 FQNEAQ (reference sequence).